Sequencing of this TCR beta chain was carried out in a study of blood T cell repertoires in COVID-19. Method: immunoSEQ multiplex PCR; TCRdb's copy keeps in-frame clones and lacks some. The sample contains about 100,000 clones, approximately 79% of which appear only once. Sample: peripheral blood. This TCR derives from a woman older than 75 with active or convalescent COVID-19.

The CDR3 DNA is TGTGCCACCAGTGATCGCTCCGGGACTAGCGGGGATAGCAATGAGCAGTTCTTC. Translation gives CATSDRSGTSGDSNEQFF. The chain is built from TRBV24-1 and TRBJ2-1; 13 bases fit TRBD2. CDR3 length: 18 residues. Germline V lookup: CDR1 KGHDR, CDR2 SFDVKD. V dropped 3 bases and J dropped 6; count of bases not matched to a gene: 10.